This T cell receptor (beta chain) came from a study of control samples from healthy donors and cancer patients (dated by TCRdb to the early 2020s). Note on this clone: Its antigen is unknown. Within one base of it there is no much larger clone, and no base qualities were kept.

After removal of 5 bases from V and 5 bases from J, the junction retains 9 bases not matched to a gene. As encoded in the germline V gene, CDR1 is MNHEY while CDR2 is SVGEGT. The CDR3 sequence holds 15 residues, the cysteine and phenylalanine included. Of the read, only the CDR3 DNA is kept; its 45 bases are in frame from base 1. Library preparation used the immunoSEQ multiplex PCR assay. TCRdb retrieved this table from immuneACCESS and kept in-frame rearrangements only. Not all clones are present; in checked studies, unresolved V genes account for under half, and no reason is known for the remainder. The sample contains 150,000 to 200,000 clones, 80% to 90% of them found a single time. Together, the top ten hold more than 10% of the sample.

The sample was blood. The rearrangement combines TRBV6-2 or TRBV6-3 with TRBJ2-5; 9 bases in the middle match TRBD1. This receptor was taken from a man aged 25-40 years in good health. Here the CDR3 is given as CASSRTGAPWETQYF. The nucleotide sequence is TGTGCCAGCAGTCGGACAGGGGCCCCCTGGGAGACCCAGTACTTC.